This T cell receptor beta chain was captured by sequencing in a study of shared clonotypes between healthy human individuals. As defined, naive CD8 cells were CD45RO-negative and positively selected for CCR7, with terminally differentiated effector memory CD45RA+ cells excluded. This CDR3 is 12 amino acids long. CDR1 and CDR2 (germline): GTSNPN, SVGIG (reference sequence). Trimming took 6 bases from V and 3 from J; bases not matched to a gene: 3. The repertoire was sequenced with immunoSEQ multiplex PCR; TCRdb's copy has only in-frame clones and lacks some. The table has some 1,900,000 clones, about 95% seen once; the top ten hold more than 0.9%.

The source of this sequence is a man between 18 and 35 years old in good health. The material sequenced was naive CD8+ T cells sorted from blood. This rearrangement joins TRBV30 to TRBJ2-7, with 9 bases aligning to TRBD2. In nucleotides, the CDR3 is TGTGCCTGCGGGACTAGCAGCTACGAGCAGTACTTC. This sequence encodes CACGTSSYEQYF.